Each of the 29 T cell receptor beta chains below was sequenced from the same sample in a study of T cells in Graves' hyperthyroidism and ophthalmopathy. What was amplified from RNA transcripts were TCR beta CDR3 regions. Initially, a first-round RT-PCR of the TCR CDR3 employed the HTBI primer set. TCRdb passed the multiplex PCR reads through MiXCR, listing each CDR3 protein once. The data hold hundreds of thousands of distinct CDR3 sequences, with 35% to 40% observed a single time. Sequencing was carried out using blood. These receptors originate from a man aged 18 to 29 with Graves' hyperthyroidism.

The chain joins TRBV3-1 to TRBJ1-1; D is possibly TRBD1 (5 bases). Deletions cut 6 bases from V and 1 base from J, with 12 bases between. CDR1 LGHDT and CDR2 YNNKEL come from the germline V gene (reference sequence). The CDR3 covers 14 residues. The CDR3 reads CASSPGFWNTEAFF. As DNA, the CDR3 is TGTGCCAGCAGTCCAGGGTTTTGGAACACTGAAGCTTTCTTT.

The V and J genes are TRBV6-5 and TRBJ1-5, with D tentatively TRBD1 (5 bases). CDR3 length: 15 amino acids. V lost 6 bases to trimming and J lost 1 base, with 13 bases between them. Germline V gene data show CDR1 as MNHEY and CDR2 as SVGAGI. The CDR3 is CASRSAGSSNQPQHF. The CDR3 bases are TGTGCCAGCAGGTCGGCAGGGTCAAGCAATCAGCCCCAGCATTTT.

Remarks on this clonotype: A read error may be the cause here, since a much bigger clone is one base away. The chain is built from TRBV2 and TRBJ1-6; no definite D call. Deletions cut 11 bases from V and 0 bases from J, with 11 bases between. The CDR3 runs 14 residues. The germline CDR1 and CDR2 sequences are SNHLY and FYNNEI. The CDR3 loop is CAGMPSSYNSPLHF. CDR3 DNA: TGTGCCGGCATGCCGAGCTCCTATAATTCACCCCTCCACTTT.

V gene TRBV20-1 combines with J gene TRBJ1-5; 7 nucleotides match TRBD1. The length of the CDR3 is 13 residues. CDR1 is DFQATT, CDR2 SNEGSKA, per germline (reference sequence). The V and J ends lost 4 bases and 5 bases, in that order; junction bases with no gene match: 5. The CDR3, as DNA: TGCAGTGCTACTAGGACAGGTTATCAGCCCCAGCATTTT. It translates to CSATRTGYQPQHF.

About this clonotype: A much more abundant neighbour one base away suggests this may be a read error. The J gene is TRBJ2-2, the V gene TRBV2, with 14 positions matching TRBD2. Germline CDR1 and CDR2: SNHLY and FYNNEI. The CDR3 has 15 amino acids. The CDR3 loop reads CASSAGTSGSGEPFF. The CDR3 DNA follows: TGTGCCAGCAGTGCAGGGACTAGCGGGAGCGGGGAGCCGTTTTTT.

This rearrangement joins TRBV7-9 to TRBJ2-7, with a weak D call TRBD2 (5 bases). The J call is doubtful: the DNA matches TRBJ2-1 better. CDR3 size: 16 residues. Germline CDR1 and CDR2: SEHNR and FQNEAQ (reference sequence). Here the CDR3 reads CASSPPVGSSYNEQFF. The CDR3 DNA sequence: TGTGCCAGCAGCCCCCCTGTGGGGAGCTCCTACAATGAGCAGTTCTTC.

The chain carries TRBV19 and TRBJ1-5; the D gene is possibly TRBD1 (6 bases). Deletions cut 3 bases from V and 11 bases from J, with 20 bases between. CDR1 and CDR2 from the germline V gene are LNHDA and SQIVND (reference sequence). The CDR3 has 15 residues. In nucleotides, the CDR3 is TGTGCCAGTAGTATGGAGGACAGTTCACCAGAGACCCAGCATTTT. Residues: CASSMEDSSPETQHF.

This sequence joins TRBV9 and TRBJ1-1; D gene ambiguous. The CDR3 runs to 15 residues. Per germline, CDR1 SGDLS and CDR2 YYNGEE. Trimming removed 4 bases from V and 5 bases from J, with 18 bases in between. CDR3 in DNA: TGTGCCAGCAGCTCCATTAGGCGGCGAGAAACTGAAGCTTTCTTT. It yields the protein CASSSIRRRETEAFF.

This clonotype turned up a few times. The chain carries TRBV20-1 and TRBJ2-2; D is unresolved. Germline loops: CDR1 DFQATT, CDR2 SNEGSKA (reference sequence). The length of the CDR3 is 10 residues. The V and J ends lost 2 bases and 6 bases respectively, with 1 base between them. The CDR3 coding sequence is TGCAGTGCTAGATCCGGGGAGCTGTTTTTT. Amino acids: CSARSGELFF.

This clonotype was found many times. The chain uses TRBV20-1 and TRBJ2-6; 10 bases line up with TRBD2. Germline V lookup: CDR1 DFQATT, CDR2 SNEGSKA (reference sequence). There are 17 residues in the CDR3. The trim removed 5 bases at V and 2 bases at J, leaving 9 bases unmatched. CDR3 in amino acids: CSASRGTSGAGANVLTF. The CDR3 DNA is TGCAGTGCTTCCCGGGGCACTAGCGGGGCTGGGGCCAACGTCCTGACTTTC.

In this sample, this clonotype turned up once. This chain connects TRBV7-6 to TRBJ2-7, with TRBD2 matching over 7 bases. Germline CDR1 and CDR2: SGHVS and FNYEAQ. Trimming at V came to 2 bases and at J to 9 bases, leaving 7 bases not matched to a gene. CDR3 size: 13 residues. The CDR3 nucleotides are TGTGCCAGCAGCTTAAGGACTAGGGACGGGCAGTACTTC. Its protein is CASSLRTRDGQYF.

The V and J genes are TRBV4-2 and TRBJ2-3; D could derive from TRBD1 or TRBD2 (5 bases each). The CDR3 extends over 15 amino acids. Trimming cost V 0 bases and J 4 bases, with 11 bases left between them. Germline CDR1 and CDR2: LGHNA and YNFKEQ. CDR3 region: CASSQEGERADTQYF. CDR3 in DNA: TGTGCCAGCAGCCAAGAAGGGGAGAGGGCAGATACGCAGTATTTT.

Only a few counts were recorded for this clonotype. The chain employs TRBV7-9 and TRBJ1-2; D is unclear. The germline gives CDR1 SEHNR, CDR2 FQNEAQ (reference sequence). The CDR3 is 15 residues long. Trimming pared 3 bases from V and 4 bases from J, leaving 15 bases between. The CDR3 coding sequence is TGTGCCAGCAGCTTTTCAGCTCCATCCATCTATGGCTACACCTTC. Its protein is CASSFSAPSIYGYTF.

This clonotype was seen ten or more times. The genes are TRBV2 and TRBJ1-4, with unresolved D. Germline CDR1 is SNHLY and CDR2 is FYNNEI. V was clipped by 7 bases and J by 12 bases, with 15 bases between them. The CDR3 is 12 amino acids. As DNA, the CDR3 is TGTGCCAGCATGGTCTTTATACGCGAACTGTTTTTT. It is translated as CASMVFIRELFF.

The table lists this clonotype with many counts. The J gene is TRBJ1-1, the V gene TRBV29-1, with D maybe TRBD1 (5 bases). Germline V gene lookup returns CDR1 SQVTM and CDR2 ANQGSEA. The CDR3 runs to 14 residues. The germline V and J ends were trimmed by 4 bases and 4 bases, with 16 bases remaining between them. CDR3 DNA sequence: TGCAGCGTTGTGGGGGAGAGGGGTGGCACTGAAGCTTTCTTT. Protein: CSVVGERGGTEAFF.

V is TRBV19 and J is TRBJ2-5, with 7 bases that match TRBD1. The CDR3 is 15 residues long. V lost 3 bases, J lost 1 base, and 5 bases stayed unmatched. CDR1 and CDR2 (germline): LNHDA, SQIVND (reference sequence). CDR3 bases: TGTGCCAGTAGTATGTGGGGACAGAGCCAAGAGACCCAGTACTTC. Translated, it gives CASSMWGQSQETQYF.

This chain links TRBV10-3 with TRBJ1-3; D is unresolved. This CDR3 contains 15 residues. V shed 4 bases and J shed 0 bases, with 10 bases lying between them. Germline loops: CDR1 ENHRY, CDR2 SYGVKD. CDR3 in DNA: TGTGCCATCAGTGTTGACGGTATCTCTGGAAACACCATATATTTT. Its protein product is CAISVDGISGNTIYF.

About this clonotype: This may be a read error, as it is one base from a much larger clone. This sequence joins TRBV15 and TRBJ1-1; D not resolved. The germline V gene encodes CDR1 LNHNV and CDR2 YYDKDF (reference sequence). Trimming shortened V by 4 bases and J by 1 base, and 7 bases separated the two germline ends. This CDR3 is 13 amino acids long. Written as DNA, the CDR3 is TGTGCCACCAGCACTGCGGGGAACACTGAAGCTTTCTTT. As protein: CATSTAGNTEAFF.

V usage is TRBV29-1 and J usage is TRBJ1-2; D might be TRBD1 (5 bases). V was pared by 7 bases and J by 8 bases, with 17 bases between. Germline V gene data show CDR1 as SQVTM and CDR2 as ANQGSEA. The CDR3 is 12 residues long. CDR3 region: CSARDGTTGYTF. CDR3 bases: TGCAGCGCCAGGGACGGCACGACGGGCTACACCTTC.

This clonotype was observed a single time. The V call is TRBV7-9, the J call TRBJ1-6; 7 positions agree with TRBD1. The trim removed 6 bases at V and 6 bases at J, leaving 11 bases unmatched. The length of the CDR3 is 16 residues. Germline V gene lookup returns CDR1 SEHNR and CDR2 FQNEAQ (reference sequence). The CDR3 region is CASSMGGTDLNSPLHF. CDR3 bases: TGTGCCAGCAGTATGGGGGGGACAGACCTTAATTCACCCCTCCACTTT. The full variable domain, with the rest looked up from reference TRBV7-9 and TRBJ1-6, is DTGVSQNPRHKITKRGQNVTFRCDPISEHNRLYWYRQTLGQGPEFLTYFQNEAQLEKSRLLSDRFSAERPKGSFSTLEIQRTEQGDSAMYLCASSMGGTDLNSPLHFGNGTRLTVT.

About this clonotype: A single base separates this from a much larger clone, so it may be a read error. J is TRBJ1-5 and V is TRBV19; D perhaps matches TRBD1 (6 bases). The germline gives CDR1 LNHDA, CDR2 SQIVND (reference sequence). Trimming pared 3 bases from V and 16 bases from J, leaving 13 bases between. CDR3 length: 11 amino acids. DNA for the CDR3: TGTGCCAGTAGTATGGGACACCGTCGTCATTTT. Protein: CASSMGHRRHF.

For this clonotype: One end of the junction varies from germline; a read error may be responsible. The chain employs TRBV7-9 and TRBJ2-2; a possible D gene is TRBD2 (6 bases). This CDR3 has 17 amino acids. Looked up from germline, CDR1 is SEHNR and CDR2 is FQNEAQ (reference sequence). The CDR3 DNA reads TGTGCCAGCAGCATTTTAGGCGGGACCTCGTACACCGGGGAGCTGCTTTTT. Its protein is CASSILGGTSYTGELLF. Together with reference TRBV7-9 and TRBJ2-2, the CDR3 gives the full variable domain: DTGVSQNPRHKITKRGQNVTFRCDPISEHNRLYWYRQTLGQGPEFLTYFQNEAQLEKSRLLSDRFSAERPKGSFSTLEIQRTEQGDSAMYLCASSILGGTSYTGELLFGEGSRLTVL.

The J gene is TRBJ1-1, the V gene TRBV9, with D hard to call. V lost 0 bases, J lost 0 bases, and 9 bases lay in between. This CDR3 comprises 15 residues. Germline V gene lookup returns CDR1 SGDLS and CDR2 YYNGEE. This CDR3 is CASSVEVHMNTEAFF. The DNA for the CDR3 is TGTGCCAGCAGCGTAGAGGTCCACATGAACACTGAAGCTTTCTTT.

This clonotype was found once. The chain carries TRBV7-9 and TRBJ1-3, with 7 bases fitting TRBD1. CDR1 is SEHNR and CDR2 is FQNEAQ in the germline V gene (reference sequence). The CDR3 is 16 residues long. V was pared by 4 bases and J by 8 bases, with 14 bases of the junction left unmatched. The DNA of the CDR3 is TGTGCCAGCAGCTCCTTCGACAGGGTCTATGGCTACACCATATATTTT. This codes for CASSSFDRVYGYTIYF.

This clonotype was observed a few times. The genes are TRBV14 and TRBJ2-7; 7 bases line up with TRBD2. Trimming took 0 bases from V and 7 from J; bases not matched to a gene: 3. The germline V gene has CDR1 SGHDN and CDR2 FVKESK. CDR3 length equals 13 residues. The DNA for the CDR3 is TGTGCCAGCAGCCAAGAACTAGCGAGTGAGCAGTACTTC. It encodes CASSQELASEQYF. Full variable domain (remainder filled in from reference TRBV14 and TRBJ2-7): EAGVTQFPSHSVIEKGQTVTLRCDPISGHDNLYWYRRVMGKEIKFLLHFVKESKQDESGMPNNRFLAERTGGTYSTLKVQPAELEDSGVYFCASSQELASEQYFGPGTRLTVT.

This clonotype was found a few times. J is TRBJ2-7 and V is TRBV5-8; D gene ambiguous. Trimming removed 2 bases from V and 6 bases from J, with 9 bases in between. Germline CDR1 and CDR2: SGHTS and YDEGEE. The CDR3 totals 12 residues. The CDR3 region has the DNA TGTGCCAGCAGCTTCACACGGAGCGAGCAGTACTTC. It yields the protein CASSFTRSEQYF. The full variable domain, completed using reference TRBV5-8 and TRBJ2-7, is EAGVTQSPTHLIKTRGQQATLRCSPISGHTSVYWYQQALGLGLQFLLWYDEGEERNRGNFPPRFSGRQFPNYSSELNVNALELEDSALYLCASSFTRSEQYFGPGTRLTVT.

This clonotype occurred many times. The chain links TRBV9 to TRBJ1-5, with a tentative D call TRBD1 (6 bases). This CDR3 has 14 residues. Germline V gene sequence: CDR1 SGDLS, CDR2 YYNGEE. The ends were cut back, 3 bases at V and 0 bases at J, with 7 bases in the middle. CDR3 region: CASSGDNSNQPQHF. The CDR3 DNA sequence: TGTGCCAGCAGCGGGGACAATAGCAATCAGCCCCAGCATTTT.

This clonotype has only a few counts. The chain recombines TRBV11-2 with TRBJ1-3, with D unresolved. Trimming removed 5 bases at V and 3 bases at J, with 11 bases between. CDR3 size: 14 residues. The germline V gene has CDR1 SGHAT and CDR2 FQNNGV. CDR3: CASSHSTDGNTIYF. The CDR3 DNA reads as TGTGCCAGCAGCCACTCCACCGATGGAAACACCATATATTTT.

This clonotype turned up a few times. The chain uses TRBV12-1 and TRBJ2-7. TRBV12-1 is termed a pseudogene. The CDR3 sequence is 12 residues long. The CDR3 sequence: CASSFNPYEQYF. Here the CDR3 DNA reads TGTGCCAGCAGCTTTAATCCCTACGAGCAGTACTTC.